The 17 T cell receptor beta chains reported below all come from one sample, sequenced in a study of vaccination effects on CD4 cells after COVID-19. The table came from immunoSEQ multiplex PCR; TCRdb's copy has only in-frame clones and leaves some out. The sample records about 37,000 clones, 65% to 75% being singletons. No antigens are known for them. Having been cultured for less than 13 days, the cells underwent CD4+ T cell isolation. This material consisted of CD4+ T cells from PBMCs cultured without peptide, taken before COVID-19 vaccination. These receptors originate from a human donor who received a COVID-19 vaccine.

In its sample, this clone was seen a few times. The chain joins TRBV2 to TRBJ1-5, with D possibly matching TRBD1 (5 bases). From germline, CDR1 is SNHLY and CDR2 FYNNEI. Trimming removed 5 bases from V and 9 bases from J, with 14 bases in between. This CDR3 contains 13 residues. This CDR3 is CASSLGSQGPQHF. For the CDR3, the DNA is TGTGCCAGCAGTCTAGGCAGCCAGGGGCCCCAGCATTTT. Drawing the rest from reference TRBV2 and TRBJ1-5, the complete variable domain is EPEVTQTPSHQVTQMGQEVILRCVPISNHLYFYWYRQILGQKVEFLVSFYNNEISEKSEIFDDQFSVERPDGSNFTLKIRSTKLEDSAMYFCASSLGSQGPQHFGDGTRLSIL.

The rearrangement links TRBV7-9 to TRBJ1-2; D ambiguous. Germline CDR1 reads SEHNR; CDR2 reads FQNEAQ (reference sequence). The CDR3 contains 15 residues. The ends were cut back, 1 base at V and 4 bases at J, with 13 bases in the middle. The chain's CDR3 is CASSLVGGQVYGYTF. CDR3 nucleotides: TGTGCCAGCAGCTTAGTAGGAGGCCAGGTCTATGGCTACACCTTC.

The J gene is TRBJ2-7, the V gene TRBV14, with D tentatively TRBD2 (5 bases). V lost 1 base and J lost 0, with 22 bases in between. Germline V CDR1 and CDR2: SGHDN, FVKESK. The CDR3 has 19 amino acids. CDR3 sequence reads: CASSQGNFLGGTISYEQYF. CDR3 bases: TGTGCCAGCAGCCAAGGTAATTTTTTAGGAGGAACTATCTCCTACGAGCAGTACTTC.

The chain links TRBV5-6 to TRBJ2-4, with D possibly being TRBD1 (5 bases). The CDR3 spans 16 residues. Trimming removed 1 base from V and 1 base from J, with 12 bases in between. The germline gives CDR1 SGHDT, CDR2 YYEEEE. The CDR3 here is CASSLRRDGAKNIQYF. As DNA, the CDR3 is TGTGCCAGCAGCTTGCGCAGGGATGGGGCCAAAAACATTCAGTACTTC.

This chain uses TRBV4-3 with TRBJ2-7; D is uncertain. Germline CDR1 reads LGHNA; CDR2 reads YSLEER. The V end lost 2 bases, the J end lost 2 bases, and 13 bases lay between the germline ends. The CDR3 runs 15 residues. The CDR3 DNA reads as TGCGCCAGCAGCCAATTTACCACGGCCCCCTACGAGCAGTACTTC. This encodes CASSQFTTAPYEQYF.

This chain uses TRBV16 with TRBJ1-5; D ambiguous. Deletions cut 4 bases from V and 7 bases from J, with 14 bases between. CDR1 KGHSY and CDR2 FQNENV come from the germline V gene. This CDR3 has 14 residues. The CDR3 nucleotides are TGTGCCAGCAGCCCTGAACCCTCCCTCCAGCCCCAGCATTTT. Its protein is CASSPEPSLQPQHF.

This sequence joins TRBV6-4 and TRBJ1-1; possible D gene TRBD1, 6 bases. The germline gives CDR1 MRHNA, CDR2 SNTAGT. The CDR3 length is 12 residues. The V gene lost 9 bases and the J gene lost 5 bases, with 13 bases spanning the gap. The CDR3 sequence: CASSGVETEAFF. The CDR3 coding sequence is TGTGCCAGTTCAGGGGTAGAGACTGAAGCTTTCTTT.

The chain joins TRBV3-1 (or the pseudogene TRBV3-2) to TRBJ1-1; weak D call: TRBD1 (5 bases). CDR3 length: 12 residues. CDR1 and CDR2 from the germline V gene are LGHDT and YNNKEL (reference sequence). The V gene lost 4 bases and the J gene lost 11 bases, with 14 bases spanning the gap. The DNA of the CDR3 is TGTGCCAGCAGCCTCTTGTCAGGGTACGCTTTCTTT. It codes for CASSLLSGYAFF.

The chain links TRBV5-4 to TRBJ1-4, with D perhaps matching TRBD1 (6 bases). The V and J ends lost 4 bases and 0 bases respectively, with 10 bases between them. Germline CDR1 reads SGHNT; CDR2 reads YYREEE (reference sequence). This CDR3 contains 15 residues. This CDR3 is CASSARDTTNEKLFF. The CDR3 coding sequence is TGTGCCAGCAGCGCCCGGGACACAACTAATGAAAAACTGTTTTTT.

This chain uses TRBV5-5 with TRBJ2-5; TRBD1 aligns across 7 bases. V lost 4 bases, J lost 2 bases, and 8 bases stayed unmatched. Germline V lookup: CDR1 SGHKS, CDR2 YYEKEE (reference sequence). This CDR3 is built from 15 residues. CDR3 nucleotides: TGTGCCAGCAGCCGGGTACAGGGGCGACAAGAGACCCAGTACTTC. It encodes CASSRVQGRQETQYF.

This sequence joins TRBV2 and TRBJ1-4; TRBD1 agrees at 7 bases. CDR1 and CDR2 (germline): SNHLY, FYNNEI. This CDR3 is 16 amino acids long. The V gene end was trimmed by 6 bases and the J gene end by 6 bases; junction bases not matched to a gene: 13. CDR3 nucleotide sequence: TGTGCCAGCAGGACGCTGCGGGGACAGACCTATGAAAAACTGTTTTTT. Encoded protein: CASRTLRGQTYEKLFF. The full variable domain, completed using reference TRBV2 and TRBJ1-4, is EPEVTQTPSHQVTQMGQEVILRCVPISNHLYFYWYRQILGQKVEFLVSFYNNEISEKSEIFDDQFSVERPDGSNFTLKIRSTKLEDSAMYFCASRTLRGQTYEKLFFGSGTQLSVL.

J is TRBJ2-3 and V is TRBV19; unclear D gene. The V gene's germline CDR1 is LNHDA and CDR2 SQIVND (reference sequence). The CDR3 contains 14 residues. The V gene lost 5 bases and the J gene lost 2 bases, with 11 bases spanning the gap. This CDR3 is CASSEGPDTDTQYF. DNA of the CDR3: TGTGCCAGTAGTGAAGGTCCTGACACAGATACGCAGTATTTT.

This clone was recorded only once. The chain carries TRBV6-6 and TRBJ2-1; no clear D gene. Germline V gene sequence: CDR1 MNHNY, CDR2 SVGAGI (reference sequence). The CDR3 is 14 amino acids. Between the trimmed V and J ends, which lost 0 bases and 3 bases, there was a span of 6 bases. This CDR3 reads CASSYSTVYNEQFF. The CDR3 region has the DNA TGTGCCAGCAGTTACTCGACGGTCTACAATGAGCAGTTCTTC.

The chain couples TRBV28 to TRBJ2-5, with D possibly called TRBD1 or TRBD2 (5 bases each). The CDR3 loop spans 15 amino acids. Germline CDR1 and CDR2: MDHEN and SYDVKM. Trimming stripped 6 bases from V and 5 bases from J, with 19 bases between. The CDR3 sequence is CASSPRDGKVETQYF. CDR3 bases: TGTGCCAGCAGCCCCCGGGACGGAAAGGTGGAGACCCAGTACTTC.

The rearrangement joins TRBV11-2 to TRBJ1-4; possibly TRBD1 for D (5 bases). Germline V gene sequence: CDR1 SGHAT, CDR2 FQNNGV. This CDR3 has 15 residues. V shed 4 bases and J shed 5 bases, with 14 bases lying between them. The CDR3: CASSSGAGSNEKLFF. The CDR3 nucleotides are TGTGCCAGCAGCTCGGGCGCAGGGTCCAATGAAAAACTGTTTTTT. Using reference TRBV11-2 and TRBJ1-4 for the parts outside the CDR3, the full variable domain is EAGVAQSPRYKIIEKRQSVAFWCNPISGHATLYWYQQILGQGPKLLIQFQNNGVVDDSQLPKDRFSAERLKGVDSTLKIQPAKLEDSAVYLCASSSGAGSNEKLFFGSGTQLSVL.

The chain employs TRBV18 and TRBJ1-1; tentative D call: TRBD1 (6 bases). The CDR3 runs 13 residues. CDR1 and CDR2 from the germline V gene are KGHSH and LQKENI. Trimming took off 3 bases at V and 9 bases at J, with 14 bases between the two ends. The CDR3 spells CASSPPGQGKAFF. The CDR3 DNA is TGTGCCAGCTCACCCCCGGGACAAGGTAAAGCTTTCTTT.

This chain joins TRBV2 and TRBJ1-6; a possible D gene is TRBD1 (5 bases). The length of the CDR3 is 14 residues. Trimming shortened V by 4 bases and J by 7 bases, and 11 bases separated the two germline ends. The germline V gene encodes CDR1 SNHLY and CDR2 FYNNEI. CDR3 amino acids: CASSGGRGNSPLHF. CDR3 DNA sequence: TGTGCCAGCAGTGGGGGCCGAGGGAATTCACCCCTCCACTTT.